This T cell receptor (beta chain) was identified in a study of blood T cell repertoires in COVID-19. About the study: Sites across the United States, Italy and Spain contributed samples from acute and convalescent COVID-19. From T cells, B-cell-depleted T cells, or PBMCs came the material, which was cDNA or gDNA.

This CDR3 has 13 amino acids. Trimming cost V 1 base and J 5 bases, with 6 bases left between them. This clone was seen only once. Original methodology: From reference gene primer amplification, estimates of nucleated cell counts were derived. The protocol was immunoSEQ multiplex PCR, while the TCRdb copy is restricted to in-frame clones and leaves out a portion. The DNA gave D and trimming, while V, J and clone size come from that table. This sample has roughly 110,000 clones; approximately 88% occur once, and the top ten carry 0.8% to 0.9%. The rearrangement uses TRBV12-3 or TRBV12-4 and TRBJ2-4; D is unresolved. Sequenced: peripheral blood. The receptor comes from a woman in her sixties or seventies with acute or convalescent COVID-19. Written as DNA, the CDR3 is TGTGCCAGCAGTTTAGGAGTAGAAAACATTCAGTACTTC. Its protein product is CASSLGVENIQYF.